Detailed here is one T cell receptor (beta chain). Antigen unknown. Second-dose recipients at about 4 or about 12 weeks were treated as one pooled group. This sample is part of a study of T cell responses to AZD1222 COVID-19 vaccine. Notes on the study in general: Among spike-specific TCRs, nearly half reportedly target unmutated variant regions. At baseline, seropositivity was found in only a handful of AZD1222 recipients. The repertoires were collected only after the peak T cell response.

Libraries were prepared by immunoSEQ multiplex PCR; TCRdb keeps only in-frame clonotypes and omits some of them. The sample consists of 65,000 to 95,000 clones, 70% to 90% of them appearing once. The starting material was peripheral blood, obtained 28 days after the second AZD1222 dose. This receptor was identified in an adult who received the AZD1222 COVID-19 vaccine.

The CDR3 sequence is CASSQDLQGAREQYF. The CDR3 region has the DNA TGTGCCAGCAGCCAAGATTTGCAGGGGGCGCGTGAGCAGTACTTC. This rearrangement joins TRBV4-2 to TRBJ2-7; 8 bases align to TRBD1. The V and J ends lost 0 bases and 7 bases, in that order; junction bases with no gene match: 8. The CDR3 sequence is 15 residues long. The germline CDR1 and CDR2 sequences are LGHNA and YNFKEQ.